This record covers a single TCR beta chain. What it binds is unknown. These data come from a study of shared clonotypes between healthy human individuals. Overall study findings and caveats: In contrast to clonotypes shared by all four donors, non-shared clonotypes had lower generation probabilities.

V was pared by 1 base and J by 7 bases, with 11 bases of the junction left unmatched. This CDR3 contains 16 residues. Germline V gives CDR1 LGHNT, CDR2 FRNRAP. Original handling: With immunoSEQ giving junction-only sequences and no quality scores, filtering differed. The assay was immunoSEQ multiplex PCR, and TCRdb's table has in-frame clones only and misses some. V and J calls and clone size are given by that table; D and trimming were obtained from the DNA. The sample lists roughly 1,000,000 clones, more than 75% occurring once. The sequencing input was memory CD4+ T cells from PBMCs. Subset specified: CD45RA-negative fraction. The sequence was obtained from a man younger than 35 in good health. Some clones in this sample may be carry-over from other donors' samples. The chain links TRBV12-5 to TRBJ2-3, with TRBD1 identical over 7 bases. The CDR3 sequence: CASGLGQGQTDNTQYF. The CDR3 nucleotides read TGTGCTAGTGGTTTGGGACAGGGACAAACCGACAATACGCAGTATTTT.